These T cell receptor beta chains were read from a single sample in a study. A single record per CDR3 protein comes from TCRdb applying MiXCR to the RT-PCR reads. The table lists fewer than 800,000 distinct CDR3 sequences, 13% to 15% of them singletons. Sequenced: memory CD4+ T cells from blood. Receptors were obtained from a female donor in good health, serving as a healthy control. Both conserved end residues are part of each CDR3. Expanded clones get a size class; other rows say once, few or many, or leave the size out.

len,v_gene,j_gene,abundance,CDR3aa
15,TRBV12-3/TRBV12-4,TRBJ2-1,few,CASSSLSGKGNEQFF
18,TRBV4-1,TRBJ2-1,few,CASSQRAGGPTAYNEQFF
13,TRBV20-1,TRBJ1-1,.,CSATQSMNTEAFF
13,TRBV24-1,TRBJ1-2,few,CATSDLSGFGYTF
17,TRBV6-5,TRBJ2-7,.,CASSYSILRTSSYEQYF
21,TRBV27,TRBJ2-7,few,CASSSTRTRGRREARIYEQYF
14,TRBV27,TRBJ2-1,few,CASMIRRENNEQFF
12,TRBV27,TRBJ2-2,few,CASSLGRGELFF
14,TRBV10-3,TRBJ2-1,few,CATSTSGSYNEQFF
14,TRBV20-1,TRBJ1-1,few,CSARKGTVNTEAFF
14,TRBV28,TRBJ2-1,.,CASTPMCPGDSQFF
16,TRBV5-1,TRBJ2-1,many,CASSLGPGQVILEQFF
13,TRBV27,TRBJ2-2,many,CASSLGRAGELFF
16,TRBV12-3/TRBV12-4,TRBJ2-3,.,CASSLRGLAGRDTQYF
13,TRBV7-2,TRBJ1-1,many,CASSPRASTEAFF
14,TRBV15,TRBJ2-2,few,CATSVSLNTGELFF
14,TRBV2,TRBJ2-5,.,CASGAGGLGETQYF
15,TRBV24-1,TRBJ2-2,.,CATSKAGGNTGELFF
16,TRBV5-1,TRBJ2-1,.,CASSSEPGTSYNEQFF
16,TRBV5-5,TRBJ1-2,few,CASSDSGRQRIYGYTF
14,TRBV20-1,TRBJ2-3,few,CSTSGRGSTDTQYF
15,TRBV2,TRBJ2-1,.,CASRTPGQGGNEQFF
18,TRBV20-1,TRBJ2-1,few,CSASGRTIAGSSYNEQFF
15,TRBV11-1,TRBJ2-7,few,CASSLAQAGVGEQYF
16,TRBV7-2,TRBJ2-7,many,CASSLAAGALQYEQYF
13,TRBV29-1,TRBJ2-5,many,CSVVGGNRETQYF
15,TRBV7-2,TRBJ1-6,few,CASSLQGAPSSPLHF
12,TRBV20-1,TRBJ2-5,.,CSASAGEKTQYF
20,TRBV25-1,TRBJ2-2,.,CASSTLPPGYRGRDTGELFF
13,TRBV14,TRBJ1-3,.,CASSPPGVKTIYF
14,TRBV7-9,TRBJ2-5,.,CASSPRYPQETQYF
12,TRBV20-1,TRBJ2-3,many,CSARRSTDTQYF
17,TRBV24-1,TRBJ2-1,few,CATSDPEPGPFRDEQFF
17,TRBV28,TRBJ1-1,few,CASSRTGGWYVNTEAFF
12,TRBV10-3,TRBJ2-7,many,CATALEAYEQYF
14,TRBV20-1,TRBJ2-2,many,CSARDLENTGELFF
16,TRBV7-6,TRBJ2-2,many,CASSLAPGQNTGELFF
14,TRBV4-1,TRBJ1-1,many,CASSQDRGGTEAFF
17,TRBV7-9,TRBJ2-5,many,CASSSKGAGPYQETQYF
14,TRBV27,TRBJ1-6,few,CASRMTGDHSPLHF
13,TRBV29-1,TRBJ1-3,.,CSGRGVGGNTIYF
14,TRBV4-3,TRBJ2-7,.,CASSQKLADYEQYF
15,TRBV6-6,TRBJ2-7,few,CASSPHRWAGDEQYF
16,TRBV5-5,TRBJ1-6,many,CASSLEASGDFGPLHF
15,TRBV9,TRBJ2-5,.,CASSVARDAQETQYF
15,TRBV4-3,TRBJ1-2,.,CASSQVDWGQSGYTF
14,TRBV5-1,TRBJ2-7,many,CASSFSPPAYEQYF
14,TRBV20-1,TRBJ2-5,many,CSAVNRIGLETQYF
14,TRBV27,TRBJ2-3,.,CASSQRQPTDTQYF
15,TRBV18,TRBJ2-7,.,CASSPLPGQGGEQYF